This entry lists 14 T cell receptor beta chains sequenced from one sample in a study of blood T cell repertoires in COVID-19. Sequenced by immunoSEQ multiplex PCR; TCRdb stores in-frame clones only, minus some. The sample records roughly 300,000 clones, about 85% being singletons. Sample: peripheral blood. The receptor set was obtained from a human donor in a cohort sampled during active COVID-19.

This sequence joins TRBV12-5 and TRBJ2-3; 7 bases agree with TRBD2. Germline V gives CDR1 LGHNT, CDR2 FRNRAP. This CDR3 has 16 residues. V was pared by 6 bases and J by 4 bases, with 13 bases of the junction left unmatched. This CDR3 reads CASGPGTTTGADTQYF. The CDR3 nucleotides are TGTGCTAGTGGCCCCGGGACTACAACAGGTGCAGATACGCAGTATTTT.

The chain recombines TRBV9 with TRBJ1-1; a weak D match, TRBD1 (5 bases). The CDR3 runs to 14 residues. The V end was cut by 4 bases, the J end by 1 base, with 11 bases between. CDR1 is SGDLS, CDR2 YYNGEE, per germline. For the CDR3, the DNA is TGTGCCAGCAGCTCCCTTAGGGGGAACACTGAAGCTTTCTTT. Its protein is CASSSLRGNTEAFF.

This clone showed up just a few times. The chain is built from TRBV3-1 (or the pseudogene TRBV3-2) and TRBJ1-1; TRBD1 might be the D (6 bases). Trimming left V 1 base short and J 1 base short, with 7 bases between. CDR1 is LGHDT and CDR2 is YNNKEL in the germline V gene (reference sequence). The CDR3 has 14 residues. This chain's CDR3 is CASSQVTGNTEAFF. CDR3 in DNA: TGTGCCAGCAGCCAAGTGACAGGGAACACTGAAGCTTTCTTT.

The chain recombines TRBV7-2 with TRBJ1-5; D unclear. The V end lost 3 bases, the J end lost 4 bases, and 7 bases lay between the germline ends. CDR1 and CDR2 (germline): SGHTA, FQGNSA. The CDR3 covers 13 residues. Here the CDR3 DNA reads TGTGCCAGCAGCTTCAGGAAAAATCAGCCCCAGCATTTT. Its protein is CASSFRKNQPQHF.

This clone was seen a single time. The chain recombines TRBV11-2 with TRBJ1-2, with a possible D match to TRBD1 (5 bases). The CDR3 loop spans 13 amino acids. The ends were cut back, 2 bases at V and 8 bases at J, with 12 bases in the middle. CDR1 is SGHAT, CDR2 FQNNGV, per germline. The CDR3 is CASSLRGEGGYTF. In DNA, the CDR3 is TGTGCCAGCAGCTTACGGGGGGAAGGAGGCTACACCTTC.

This clone was counted once. V and J are TRBV7-2 and TRBJ2-3; 12 bases line up with TRBD2. Unmatched junction bases numbered 6, after V lost 5 bases and J lost 3 bases. In germline, CDR1 is SGHTA, CDR2 FQGNSA. The CDR3 spans 16 residues. CDR3 in DNA: TGTGCCAGCAGCCCACTAGCGGGAGGCGTTACAGATACGCAGTATTTT. Translation gives CASSPLAGGVTDTQYF. Combining the CDR3 with reference TRBV7-2 and TRBJ2-3 gives the whole variable domain GAGVSQSPSNKVTEKGKDVELRCDPISGHTALYWYRQSLGQGLEFLIYFQGNSAPDKSGLPSDRFSAERTGGSVSTLTIQRTQQEDSAVYLCASSPLAGGVTDTQYFGPGTRLTVL.

The rearrangement joins TRBV27 to TRBJ2-2, with no clear D. With 1 base removed from V and 2 bases from J, the gap between germline ends came to 8 bases. This CDR3 contains 15 residues. Per the germline V gene, CDR1 is MNHEY and CDR2 is SMNVEV (reference sequence). The CDR3 DNA reads as TGTGCCAGCAGTTTATTTGTAGCAAACACCGGGGAGCTGTTTTTT. Its protein is CASSLFVANTGELFF.

The genes are TRBV9 and TRBJ2-1; the match to TRBD2 covers 11 bases. The ends lost 3 bases at V and 7 bases at J; junction bases unmatched: 18. The CDR3 loop spans 19 amino acids. Germline CDR1 SGDLS, CDR2 YYNGEE. As DNA, the CDR3 is TGTGCCAGCAGCGCCAGAGGAGTTAATGGGGCTAGCGGGAGGAATGAGCAGTTCTTC. It is translated as CASSARGVNGASGRNEQFF.

The chain has TRBV7-2 and TRBJ2-1, with D perhaps TRBD2 (5 bases). CDR1 SGHTA and CDR2 FQGNSA come from the germline V gene. The CDR3 totals 13 residues. V was clipped by 4 bases and J by 10 bases, with 14 bases between them. DNA of the CDR3: TGTGCCAGCAGCTCGTTGACTACCCTCGAGCAGTTCTTC. Translated, it gives CASSSLTTLEQFF.

The chain has TRBV6-4 and TRBJ2-7; TRBD1 might be the D (6 bases). The CDR3 extends over 16 amino acids. CDR1 MRHNA and CDR2 SNTAGT come from the germline V gene. The germline V and J ends were trimmed by 8 bases and 0 bases, with 20 bases remaining between them. CDR3 coding DNA: TGTGCCAGCGGTGGCCAATCTCGACAGGACTCCTACGAGCAGTACTTC. Its translation: CASGGQSRQDSYEQYF.

The table lists this clone with a few counts. The V and J genes are TRBV5-6 and TRBJ1-1, with 8 bases lining up with TRBD1. V was clipped by 4 bases and J by 0 bases; unmatched bases: 5. The CDR3 spans 15 residues. The V gene's germline CDR1 is SGHDT and CDR2 YYEEEE. CDR3 sequence: CASSDRQGMNTEAFF. CDR3 DNA: TGTGCCAGCAGCGATCGACAGGGGATGAACACTGAAGCTTTCTTT.

This clone showed up just once. This chain links TRBV29-1 with TRBJ2-3; 7 bases are shared with TRBD2. Looked up from germline, CDR1 is SQVTM and CDR2 is ANQGSEA. V lost 5 bases, J lost 6 bases, and 17 bases stayed unmatched. This CDR3 comprises 16 residues. The CDR3 nucleotides are TGCAGCGTTTCCAAGAACCTAGCGGCTACGGGTGATACGCAGTATTTT. Translation: CSVSKNLAATGDTQYF.

The chain joins TRBV19 to TRBJ1-1; TRBD1 matches 9 bases. This CDR3 has 14 amino acids. The germline CDR1 and CDR2 sequences are LNHDA and SQIVND (reference sequence). The V segment lost 5 bases and the J segment 5 bases; nucleotides outside the gene matches: 6. CDR3 in amino acids: CASSVWTGETEAFF. The CDR3 DNA follows: TGTGCCAGTAGTGTCTGGACAGGGGAAACTGAAGCTTTCTTT.

This clone has only a few counts. This chain links TRBV28 with TRBJ2-3; 8 positions match TRBD2. The junction had 7 bases not matched to a gene; V was cut back by 3 bases and J by 5 bases. Germline V gene lookup returns CDR1 MDHEN and CDR2 SYDVKM. The CDR3 extends over 15 amino acids. CDR3: CASSFTAGLGDTQYF. CDR3 DNA: TGTGCCAGCAGTTTTACAGCGGGACTAGGAGATACGCAGTATTTT.